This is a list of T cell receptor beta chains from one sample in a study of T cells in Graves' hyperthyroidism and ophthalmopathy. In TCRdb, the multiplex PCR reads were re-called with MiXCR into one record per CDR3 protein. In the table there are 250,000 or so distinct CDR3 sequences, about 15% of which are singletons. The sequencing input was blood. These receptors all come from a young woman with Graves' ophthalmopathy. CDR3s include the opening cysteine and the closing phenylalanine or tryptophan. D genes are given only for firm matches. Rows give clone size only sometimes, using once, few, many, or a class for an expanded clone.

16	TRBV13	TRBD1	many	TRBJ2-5	CASSLGTGSVGETQYF	TGTGCCAGCAGCTTAGGGACAGGGTCGGTCGGAGAGACCCAGTACTTC
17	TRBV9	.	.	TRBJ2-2	CASSVGPWQLNTGELFF	TGTGCCAGCAGCGTAGGCCCCTGGCAATTGAACACCGGGGAGCTGTTTTTT
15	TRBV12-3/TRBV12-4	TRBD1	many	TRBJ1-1	CASSLGTGGAGEAFF	TGTGCCAGCAGCTTAGGGACAGGGGGCGCGGGTGAAGCTTTCTTT
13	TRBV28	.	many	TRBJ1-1	CASSLGEGTEAFF	TGTGCCAGCAGTTTGGGGGAGGGGACTGAAGCTTTCTTT
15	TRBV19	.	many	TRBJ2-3	CASRAQGLNTDTQYF	TGTGCCAGTAGGGCCCAGGGATTAAACACAGATACGCAGTATTTT
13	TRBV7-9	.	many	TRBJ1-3	CASSPSGGNTIYF	TGTGCCAGCAGCCCGTCGGGTGGAAACACCATATATTTT
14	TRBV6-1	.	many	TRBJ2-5	CASSSSRDSRNQYF	TGTGCCAGCAGTTCCTCGCGGGACTCCCGTAACCAGTACTTC
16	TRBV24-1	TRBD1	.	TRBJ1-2	CATSDLRDRDVNGYTF	TGTGCCACCAGTGATTTGAGGGACAGGGACGTTAATGGCTACACCTTC
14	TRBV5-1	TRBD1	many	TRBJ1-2	CASSERGQNYGYTF	TGCGCCAGCAGCGAAAGGGGGCAGAACTATGGCTACACCTTC
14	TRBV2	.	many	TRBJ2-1	CASGSGTTNIKQFF	TGTGCCAGCGGGTCGGGGACCACCAATATAAAGCAGTTCTTC
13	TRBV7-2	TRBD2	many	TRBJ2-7	CASTPGGAGEQYF	TGTGCCAGCACCCCGGGGGGGGCGGGTGAGCAGTACTTC
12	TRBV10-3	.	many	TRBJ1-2	CAISEGTYGYTF	TGTGCCATCAGTGAAGGGACGTATGGCTACACCTTC
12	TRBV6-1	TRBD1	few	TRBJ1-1	CASSATGYEAFF	TGTGCCAGCAGTGCGACAGGGTATGAAGCTTTCTTT
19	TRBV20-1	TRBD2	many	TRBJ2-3	CSASSLAGVGDTSTDTQYF	TGCAGTGCTAGTAGTCTAGCGGGAGTGGGGGATACTAGCACAGATACGCAGTATTTT
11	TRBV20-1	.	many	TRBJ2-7	CSARDKYEQYF	TGCAGTGCTAGAGACAAGTACGAGCAGTACTTC
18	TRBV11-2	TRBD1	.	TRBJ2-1	CASSLARGQGPAYNEQFF	TGTGCCAGCAGCTTAGCACGGGGACAGGGGCCGGCCTACAATGAGCAGTTCTTC
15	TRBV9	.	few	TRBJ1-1	CASSGGPYGNTEAFF	TGTGCCAGCAGCGGAGGCCCTTACGGGAACACTGAAGCTTTCTTT
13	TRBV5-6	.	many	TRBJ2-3	CASSLGYTDTQYF	TGTGCCAGCAGCTTAGGGTACACAGATACGCAGTATTTT
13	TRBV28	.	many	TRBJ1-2	CASSLRQTYGYTF	TGTGCCAGCAGTTTACGCCAAACCTATGGCTACACCTTC
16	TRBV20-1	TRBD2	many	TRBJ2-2	CSARDPGRELFGELFF	TGCAGTGCTAGAGATCCTGGGCGGGAGTTGTTCGGGGAGCTGTTTTTT
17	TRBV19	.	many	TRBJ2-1	CASSNLNGVGLYNEQFF	TGTGCCAGTAGCAACCTAAATGGGGTCGGCCTATACAATGAGCAGTTCTTC
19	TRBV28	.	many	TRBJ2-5	CASSPPTAGSLTYQETQYF	TGTGCCAGCAGTCCCCCGACTGCGGGCTCACTTACCTATCAAGAGACCCAGTACTTC
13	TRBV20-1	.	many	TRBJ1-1	CSALGTSGTEAFF	TGCAGTGCTTTGGGCACGTCAGGCACTGAAGCTTTCTTT
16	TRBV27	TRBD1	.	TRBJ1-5	CASGHGTGGSRQPQHF	TGTGCCAGCGGCCACGGGACAGGGGGAAGTCGGCAGCCCCAGCATTTT
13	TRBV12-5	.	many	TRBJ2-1	CASGLVQGNEQFF	TGTGCTAGTGGTTTGGTACAGGGAAATGAGCAGTTCTTC
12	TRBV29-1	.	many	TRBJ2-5	CSVVGLQETQYF	TGCAGCGTTGTCGGGCTCCAAGAGACCCAGTACTTC
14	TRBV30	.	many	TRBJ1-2	CAWRGQGNFGGYTF	TGTGCCTGGAGAGGGCAGGGGAATTTCGGTGGCTACACCTTC
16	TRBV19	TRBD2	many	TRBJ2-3	CASSIELRLAGDTQYF	TGTGCCAGTAGTATTGAGCTGAGACTAGCGGGAGATACGCAGTATTTT
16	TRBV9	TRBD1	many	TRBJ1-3	CASSPYRGISGNTIYF	TGTGCCAGCAGCCCGTACAGGGGAATCTCTGGAAACACCATATATTTT
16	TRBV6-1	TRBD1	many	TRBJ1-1	CASSELLGQGSTEAFF	TGTGCCAGCAGTGAATTGTTGGGACAGGGGAGCACTGAAGCTTTCTTT
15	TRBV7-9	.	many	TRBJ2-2	CASSSTVVGPGELFF	TGTGCCAGCAGCTCCACAGTGGTGGGCCCCGGGGAGCTGTTTTTT
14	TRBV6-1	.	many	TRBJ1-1	CASSTQVINTEAFF	TGTGCCAGCAGTACACAGGTGATTAACACTGAAGCTTTCTTT